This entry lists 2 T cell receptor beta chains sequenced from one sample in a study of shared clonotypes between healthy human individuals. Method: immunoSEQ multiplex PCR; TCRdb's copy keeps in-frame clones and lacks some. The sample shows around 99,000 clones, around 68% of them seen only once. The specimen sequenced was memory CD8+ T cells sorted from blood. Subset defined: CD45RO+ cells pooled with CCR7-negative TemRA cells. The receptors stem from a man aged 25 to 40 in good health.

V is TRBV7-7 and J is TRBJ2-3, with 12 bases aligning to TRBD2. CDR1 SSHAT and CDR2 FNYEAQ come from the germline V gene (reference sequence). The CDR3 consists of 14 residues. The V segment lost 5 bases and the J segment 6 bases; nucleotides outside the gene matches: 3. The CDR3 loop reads CASSQGLAGDTQYF. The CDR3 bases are TGTGCCAGCAGCCAGGGACTAGCGGGTGATACGCAGTATTTT.

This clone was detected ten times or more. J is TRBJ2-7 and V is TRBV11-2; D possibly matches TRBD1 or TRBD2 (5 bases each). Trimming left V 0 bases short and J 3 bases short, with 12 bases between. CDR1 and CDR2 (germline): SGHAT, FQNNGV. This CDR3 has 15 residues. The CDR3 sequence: CASSLDGSDSYEQYF. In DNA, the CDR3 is TGTGCCAGCAGCTTAGATGGTAGCGACAGCTACGAGCAGTACTTC.